This T cell receptor beta chain was captured by sequencing in a study of cytomegalovirus exposure and HLA in healthy donors. A remark on this clone: Its antigen is unknown.

60 Vbeta and 13 Jbeta primers were used in PCR. Clones were sequenced by immunoSEQ multiplex PCR, and TCRdb holds only the in-frame ones, with some missing. The table has 120,000 or so clones, about three quarters seen once. Study-wide results and caveats: TRBV6-2, TRBV6-3 and some other V segments were unresolvable in 87-base-pair reads.

The donors, nominally healthy at sampling, likely had unrecorded immune exposures. J was trimmed by 2 bases and V by 7 bases; bases with no gene match: 7. CDR1 is MNHEY, CDR2 SVGAGI, per germline. This CDR3 has 14 residues. The genes are TRBV6-5 and TRBJ2-7, with 8 bases identical to TRBD1. The sequencing input was PBMCs. The TCR was taken from a woman aged 55-69 years in good health and CMV-seropositive. CDR3: CASTPVDRAYEQYF. The CDR3 region has the DNA TGTGCCAGCACCCCCGTGGACAGGGCCTACGAGCAGTACTTC.